The sequence of this T cell receptor (beta chain) was determined in a study of cytomegalovirus exposure and HLA in healthy donors. Findings and caveats of the study: Earlier findings revealed that most TCR beta V segments proved productive either about 90% or about 30% of the time.

As concerns this clone: Its antigen is unidentified.

The V and J ends lost 2 bases and 1 base, in that order; junction bases with no gene match: 3. Germline V lookup: CDR1 SGHRS, CDR2 YFSETQ. CDR3 length: 16 residues. Primers for the PCR totalled 60 Vbeta and 13 Jbeta. Clones were read by immunoSEQ multiplex PCR, and TCRdb kept only the in-frame ones, dropping some. The sample table includes about 130,000 clones. The J gene is TRBJ2-2, the V gene TRBV5-1; 9 bases align to TRBD1. Source material: PBMCs. This sequence was found in a man between 18 and 29 years old in good health and CMV-seronegative. CDR3 amino acids: CASSLTGGGNTGELFF. DNA of the CDR3: TGCGCCAGCAGCTTAACAGGGGGCGGGAACACCGGGGAGCTGTTTTTT.